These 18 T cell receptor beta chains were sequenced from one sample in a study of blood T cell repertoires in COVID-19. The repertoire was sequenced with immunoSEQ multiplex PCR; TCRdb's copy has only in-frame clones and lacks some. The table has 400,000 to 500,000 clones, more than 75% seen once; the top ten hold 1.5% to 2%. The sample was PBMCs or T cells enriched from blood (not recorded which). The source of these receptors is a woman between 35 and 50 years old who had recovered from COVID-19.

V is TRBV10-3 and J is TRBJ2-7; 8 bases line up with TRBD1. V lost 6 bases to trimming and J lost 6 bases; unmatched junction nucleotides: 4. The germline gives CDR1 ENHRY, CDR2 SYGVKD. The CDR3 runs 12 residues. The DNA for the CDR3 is TGTGCCATCAGGGACAGGGCCCTCGAGCAGTACTTC. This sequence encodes CAIRDRALEQYF.

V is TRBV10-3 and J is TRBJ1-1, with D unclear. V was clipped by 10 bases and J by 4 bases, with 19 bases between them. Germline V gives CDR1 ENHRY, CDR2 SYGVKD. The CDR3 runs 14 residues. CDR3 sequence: CATTPLPEPTEAFF. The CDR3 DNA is TGTGCCACCACTCCGCTCCCGGAGCCCACTGAAGCTTTCTTT.

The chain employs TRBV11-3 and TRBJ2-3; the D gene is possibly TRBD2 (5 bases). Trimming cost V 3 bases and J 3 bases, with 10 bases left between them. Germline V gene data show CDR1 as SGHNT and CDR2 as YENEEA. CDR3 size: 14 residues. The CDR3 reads CASSFGRGTDTQYF. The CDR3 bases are TGTGCCAGCAGCTTTGGGAGAGGGACAGATACGCAGTATTTT.

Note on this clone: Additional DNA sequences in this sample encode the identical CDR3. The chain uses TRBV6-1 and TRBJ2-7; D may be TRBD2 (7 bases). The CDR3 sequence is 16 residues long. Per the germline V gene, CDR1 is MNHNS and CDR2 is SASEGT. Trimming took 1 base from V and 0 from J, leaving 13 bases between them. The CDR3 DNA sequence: TGTGCCAGCAGTGAAGAAGGACAGCGGGGCTCCTACGAGCAGTACTTC. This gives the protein CASSEEGQRGSYEQYF.

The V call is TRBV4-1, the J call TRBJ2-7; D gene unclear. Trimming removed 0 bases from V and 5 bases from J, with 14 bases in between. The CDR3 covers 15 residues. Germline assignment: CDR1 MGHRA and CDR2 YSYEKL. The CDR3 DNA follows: TGCGCCAGCAGCCAAGACCTATCAACCAGCGACGAGCAGTACTTC. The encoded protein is CASSQDLSTSDEQYF.

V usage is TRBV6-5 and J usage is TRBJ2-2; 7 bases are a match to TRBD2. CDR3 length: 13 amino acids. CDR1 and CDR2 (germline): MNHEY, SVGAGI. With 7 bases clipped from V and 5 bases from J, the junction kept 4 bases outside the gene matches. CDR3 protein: CASTYGGTGELFF. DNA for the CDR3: TGTGCCAGCACCTACGGGGGGACCGGGGAGCTGTTTTTT.

The CDR3 sequence: CASSQGAREDEQYF. CDR3 DNA: TGTGCCAGCTCACAAGGGGCGCGGGAGGACGAGCAGTACTTC. The chain couples TRBV18 to TRBJ2-7, with TRBD2 matching 8 bases. CDR3 length: 14 amino acids. V lost 4 bases and J lost 5; bases outside the gene matches: 7. Germline V gene lookup returns CDR1 KGHSH and CDR2 LQKENI.

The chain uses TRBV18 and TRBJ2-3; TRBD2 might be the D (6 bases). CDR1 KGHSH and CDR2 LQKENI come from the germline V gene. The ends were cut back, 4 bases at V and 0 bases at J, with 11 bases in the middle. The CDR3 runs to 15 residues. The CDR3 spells CASSRDLPSTDTQYF. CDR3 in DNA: TGTGCCAGCTCACGGGACTTACCTAGCACAGATACGCAGTATTTT.

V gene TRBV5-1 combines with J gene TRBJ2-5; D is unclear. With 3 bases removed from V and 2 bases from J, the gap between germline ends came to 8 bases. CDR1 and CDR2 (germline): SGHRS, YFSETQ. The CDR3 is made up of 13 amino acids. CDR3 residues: CASSYIDQETQYF. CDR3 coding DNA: TGCGCCAGCAGCTACATCGATCAAGAGACCCAGTACTTC.

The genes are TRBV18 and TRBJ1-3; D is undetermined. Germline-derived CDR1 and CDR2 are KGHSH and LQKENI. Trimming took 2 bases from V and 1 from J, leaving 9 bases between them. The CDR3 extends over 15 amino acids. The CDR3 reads CASSPFILSGNTIYF. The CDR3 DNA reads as TGTGCCAGCTCACCATTTATTTTGTCTGGAAACACCATATATTTT.

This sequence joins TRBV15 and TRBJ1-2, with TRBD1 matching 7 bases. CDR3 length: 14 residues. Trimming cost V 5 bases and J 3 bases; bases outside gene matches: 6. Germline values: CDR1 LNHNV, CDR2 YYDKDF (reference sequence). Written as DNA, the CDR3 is TGTGCCACCAGCCCCCTGGGACAGTACTATGGCTACACCTTC. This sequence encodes CATSPLGQYYGYTF.

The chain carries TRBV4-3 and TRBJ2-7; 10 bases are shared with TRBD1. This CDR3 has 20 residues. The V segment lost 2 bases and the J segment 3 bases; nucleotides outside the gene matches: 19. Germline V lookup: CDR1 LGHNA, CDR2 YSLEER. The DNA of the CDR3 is TGCGCCAGCAGCCAAAAAACCGGGACAGGGGTCGCGCGGCCAGGCTACGAGCAGTACTTC. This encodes CASSQKTGTGVARPGYEQYF.

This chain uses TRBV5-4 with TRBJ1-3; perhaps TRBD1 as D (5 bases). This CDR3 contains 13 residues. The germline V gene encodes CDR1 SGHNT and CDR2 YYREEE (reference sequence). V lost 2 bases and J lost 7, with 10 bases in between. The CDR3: CASSFQGRNTIYF. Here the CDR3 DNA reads TGTGCCAGCAGCTTCCAGGGCCGGAACACCATATATTTT. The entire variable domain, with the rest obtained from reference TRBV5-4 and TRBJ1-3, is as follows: ETGVTQSPTHLIKTRGQQVTLRCSSQSGHNTVSWYQQALGQGPQFIFQYYREEENGRGNFPPRFSGLQFPNYSSELNVNALELDDSALYLCASSFQGRNTIYFGEGSWLTVV.

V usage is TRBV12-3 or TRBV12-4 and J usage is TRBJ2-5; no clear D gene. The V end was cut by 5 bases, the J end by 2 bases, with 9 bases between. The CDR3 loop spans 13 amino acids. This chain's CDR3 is CASSIMQQETQYF. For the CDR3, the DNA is TGTGCCAGCAGTATCATGCAGCAAGAGACCCAGTACTTC.

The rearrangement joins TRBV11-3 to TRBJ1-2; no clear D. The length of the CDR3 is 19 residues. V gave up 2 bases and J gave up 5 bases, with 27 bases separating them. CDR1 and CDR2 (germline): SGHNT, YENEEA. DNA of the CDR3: TGTGCCAGCAGCTTACCACCATCCTGGCCGTGGGCGGCGGGTTATGGCTACACCTTC. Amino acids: CASSLPPSWPWAAGYGYTF.

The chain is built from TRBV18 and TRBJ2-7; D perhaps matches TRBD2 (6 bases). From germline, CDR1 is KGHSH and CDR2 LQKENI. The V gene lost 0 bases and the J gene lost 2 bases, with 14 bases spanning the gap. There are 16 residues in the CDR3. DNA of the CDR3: TGTGCCAGCTCACCACCGGGTGGGAGGTCCGCCTACGAGCAGTACTTC. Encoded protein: CASSPPGGRSAYEQYF.

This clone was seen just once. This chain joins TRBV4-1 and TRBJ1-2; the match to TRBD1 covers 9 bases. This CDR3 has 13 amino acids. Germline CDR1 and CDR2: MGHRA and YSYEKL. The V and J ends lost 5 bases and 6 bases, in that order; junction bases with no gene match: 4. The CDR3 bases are TGCGCCAGCAGCGGGGGACAGGGAGATGGCTACACCTTC. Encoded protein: CASSGGQGDGYTF.

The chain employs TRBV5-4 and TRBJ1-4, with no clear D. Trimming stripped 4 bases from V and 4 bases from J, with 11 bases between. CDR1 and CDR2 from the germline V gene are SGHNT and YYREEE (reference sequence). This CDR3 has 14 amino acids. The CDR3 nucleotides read TGTGCCAGCAGCGCGGGTCGGTTTAATGAAAAACTGTTTTTT. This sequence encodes CASSAGRFNEKLFF.